The T cell receptor beta chain under discussion was sequenced for a study of blood T cell repertoires in COVID-19. Study summary: There were acute and convalescent COVID-19 samples, and they came from the United States, Italy and Spain. PBMCs, B-cell-depleted T cells, or T cells provided the cDNA or gDNA that made up the material.

As regards this clone: Other DNA sequences in this specimen translate into the identical CDR3.

Authors' processing steps: Amplifying reference gene primers gave estimates of nucleated cell counts. Sequencing was performed with immunoSEQ multiplex PCR; in TCRdb, only in-frame clones are kept and a portion is missing. The V and J calls and clone size were taken over from that table, and D and trimming were inferred from the DNA. The sample shows 85,000 to 100,000 clones, 90% of them seen only once. The sequencing input was peripheral blood. The source of this sequence is a man between 60 and 75 years old with acute or convalescent COVID-19.

CDR3 bases: TGTGCCAGCAGCTTGCAGGGGGATCAGCCCCAGCATTTT. Residues: CASSLQGDQPQHF. This chain uses TRBV7-9 with TRBJ1-5, with 7 bases identical to TRBD1. The J segment lost 5 bases and the V segment lost 3 bases, leaving 1 base of the junction unmatched. Germline V gene lookup returns CDR1 SEHNR and CDR2 FQNEAQ (reference sequence). CDR3 length equals 13 residues.